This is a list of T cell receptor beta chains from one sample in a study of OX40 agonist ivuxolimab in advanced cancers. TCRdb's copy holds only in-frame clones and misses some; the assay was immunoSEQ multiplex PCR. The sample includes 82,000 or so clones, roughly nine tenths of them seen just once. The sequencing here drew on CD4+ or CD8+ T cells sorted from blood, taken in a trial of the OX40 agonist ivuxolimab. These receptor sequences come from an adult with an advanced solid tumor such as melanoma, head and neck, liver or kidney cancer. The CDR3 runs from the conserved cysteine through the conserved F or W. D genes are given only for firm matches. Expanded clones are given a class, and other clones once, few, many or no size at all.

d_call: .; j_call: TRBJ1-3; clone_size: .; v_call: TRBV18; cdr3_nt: TGTGCCAGCTCACCCTTCCCTGGAAACACCATATATTTT; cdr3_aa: CASSPFPGNTIYF
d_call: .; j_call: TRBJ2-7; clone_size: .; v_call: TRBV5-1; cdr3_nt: TGCGCCAGCAGCTTGCCGATCCCCGGCGAGCAGTACTTC; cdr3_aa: CASSLPIPGEQYF
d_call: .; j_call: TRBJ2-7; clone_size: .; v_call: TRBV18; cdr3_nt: TGTGCCAGCTCACCTGGTGGTGGTCGGGACTCTTCCTACGAGCAGTACTTC; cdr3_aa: CASSPGGGRDSSYEQYF
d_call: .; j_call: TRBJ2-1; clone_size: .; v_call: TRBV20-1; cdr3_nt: TGCAGTGCGGAAGAGTCGTATGAGCAGTTCTTC; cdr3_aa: CSAEESYEQFF
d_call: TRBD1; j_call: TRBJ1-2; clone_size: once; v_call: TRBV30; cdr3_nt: TGTGCCTGGAGCCCTCAGGAGGGACAGGGGTATTTAGGCTACACCTTC; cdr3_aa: CAWSPQEGQGYLGYTF
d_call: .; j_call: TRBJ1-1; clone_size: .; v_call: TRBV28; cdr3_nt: TGTGCCAGCAGTTCCCCCTCGGGCGTTTTGGAGGCTTTCTTT; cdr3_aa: CASSSPSGVLEAFF
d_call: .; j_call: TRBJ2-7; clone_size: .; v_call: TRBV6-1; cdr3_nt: TGTGCCAGCAGCACACACCAGGGAATCTACGAGCAGTACTTC; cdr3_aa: CASSTHQGIYEQYF
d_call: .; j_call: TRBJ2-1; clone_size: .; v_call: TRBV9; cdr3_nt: TGTGCCAGCAGCGTAGTAGCCGACAGTCCCCCCTACAATGAGCAGTTCTTC; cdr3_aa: CASSVVADSPPYNEQFF
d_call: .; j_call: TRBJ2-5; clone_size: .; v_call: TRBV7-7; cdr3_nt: TGTGCTAGCAGCTTAGACGGGAGTTCCTTAGAGACCCAGTACTTC; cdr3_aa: CASSLDGSSLETQYF
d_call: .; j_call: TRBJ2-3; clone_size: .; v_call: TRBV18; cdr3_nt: TGTGCCAGCTCACCACAGGACCCGAGGAGCGCAGATACGCAGTATTTT; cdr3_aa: CASSPQDPRSADTQYF